A few counts support the clone carrying this T cell receptor (beta chain). The CDR3 length is 14 residues. Trimming stripped 0 bases from V and 5 bases from J, with 10 bases between. In germline, CDR1 is SNHLY, CDR2 FYNNEI. One entry per CDR3 protein results from TCRdb running MiXCR on the RT-PCR reads. The sample shows 50,000 to 60,000 distinct CDR3 sequences, roughly 14% of them seen only once. This specimen comes from a study of patients and donors after allogeneic stem cell transplantation. The receptor's source is a human donor who was either an allogeneic HSCT recipient or a stem cell or donor lymphocyte infusion donor (not recorded which). It is not recorded whose cells these are; they may come from a transplant donor. The chain combines TRBV2 with TRBJ1-2; D call uncertain. What was sequenced was blood, either unsorted or a sorted T cell fraction (not recorded which). The CDR3 sequence is CASSEALGQYGYTF. The CDR3 nucleotides are TGTGCCAGCAGTGAAGCGCTTGGGCAATATGGCTACACCTTC.